Below, 28 T cell receptor beta chains from the same sample are listed, as sequenced in a study of cytomegalovirus exposure and HLA in healthy donors. 13 Jbeta primers and 60 Vbeta primers were used for the PCR. Sequencing used immunoSEQ multiplex PCR; TCRdb keeps in-frame clones, though not all of them. The sample yields 80,000 or so clones, about 60% seen once. The sample was PBMCs. The receptors were gathered from a man aged 25-45 years in good health and CMV-seropositive.

The chain carries TRBV7-2 and TRBJ2-2; no firm D call. Germline V gene data show CDR1 as SGHTA and CDR2 as FQGNSA. Between the trimmed V and J ends, which lost 1 base and 4 bases, there was a span of 7 bases. The CDR3 has 14 amino acids. The CDR3 coding sequence is TGTGCCAGCAGCTTAGGTCAGTTCACCGGGGAGCTGTTTTTT. It specifies CASSLGQFTGELFF.

The V gene is TRBV4-1, the J gene TRBJ2-7; 10 nucleotides agree with TRBD2. In germline, CDR1 is MGHRA, CDR2 YSYEKL. The CDR3 is 17 amino acids. J lost 5 bases, V lost 4 bases, and 14 bases had no gene match. The CDR3 DNA is TGCGCCAGCAGCCCCGCCGGATCCCTAGCGGGAGACCACGAGCAGTACTTC. Protein: CASSPAGSLAGDHEQYF.

CDR3 amino acids: CASSFGVRHQETQYF. As DNA, the CDR3 is TGTGCCAGCAGCTTTGGTGTCAGGCACCAAGAGACCCAGTACTTC. The chain recombines TRBV5-8 with TRBJ2-5; D remains ambiguous. Per germline, CDR1 SGHTS and CDR2 YDEGEE. The CDR3 length is 15 residues. The V end lost 2 bases, the J end lost 0 bases, and 11 bases lay between the germline ends.

The chain has TRBV29-1 and TRBJ1-5; the D gene is possibly TRBD1 (6 bases). V was shortened by 4 bases and J by 1 base, with 20 bases between the two germline ends. The germline V gene encodes CDR1 SQVTM and CDR2 ANQGSEA. The CDR3 has 17 amino acids. CDR3 DNA: TGCAGCGTTGCTCGCCGGGCCCGACAGGCGAGCAATCAGCCCCAGCATTTT. It codes for CSVARRARQASNQPQHF.

The V gene is TRBV6-5, the J gene TRBJ1-1; 7 nucleotides agree with TRBD1. The ends lost 2 bases at V and 5 bases at J; junction bases unmatched: 2. Germline CDR1 MNHEY, CDR2 SVGAGI. This CDR3 comprises 13 residues. CDR3 protein: CASSYGRGTEAFF. The CDR3 DNA is TGTGCCAGCAGTTACGGCAGGGGGACTGAAGCTTTCTTT.

This rearrangement joins TRBV5-1 to TRBJ1-4; no firm D call. The germline V gene has CDR1 SGHRS and CDR2 YFSETQ. This CDR3 comprises 15 residues. Trimming pared 4 bases from V and 7 bases from J, leaving 17 bases between. CDR3: CASSTVTGLSEKLFF. CDR3 bases: TGCGCCAGCAGCACCGTCACGGGTCTAAGTGAAAAACTGTTTTTT. The entire variable domain, with the rest obtained from reference TRBV5-1 and TRBJ1-4, is as follows: KAGVTQTPRYLIKTRGQQVTLSCSPISGHRSVSWYQQTPGQGLQFLFEYFSETQRNKGNFPGRFSGRQFSNSRSEMNVSTLELGDSALYLCASSTVTGLSEKLFFGSGTQLSVL.

Points on this clone: Being one base from a much bigger clone, this may be a read error. The chain recombines TRBV28 with TRBJ1-1, with 8 bases lining up with TRBD1. Germline V gives CDR1 MDHEN, CDR2 SYDVKM. The J segment lost 4 bases and the V segment lost 6 bases, leaving 1 base of the junction unmatched. The CDR3 totals 12 residues. This CDR3 reads CASRTGGTEAFF. CDR3 bases: TGTGCCAGCAGAACAGGGGGCACTGAAGCTTTCTTT.

This sequence joins TRBV6-1 and TRBJ2-7, with D perhaps matching TRBD2 (6 bases). The CDR3 has 12 residues. CDR1 MNHNS and CDR2 SASEGT come from the germline V gene. The germline V and J ends were trimmed by 8 bases and 4 bases, with 12 bases remaining between them. CDR3 sequence (DNA): TGTGCCAGCTGGGCGGGGAATTACGAGCAGTACTTC. Protein sequence: CASWAGNYEQYF.

This clone was seen just once. This chain uses TRBV7-3 with TRBJ2-1; 7 bases align to TRBD2. Germline V gene lookup returns CDR1 SGHTA and CDR2 FQGTGA. The CDR3 runs 15 residues. V lost 4 bases, J lost 9 bases, and 12 bases stayed unmatched. The CDR3: CASSSRATSASEQFF. CDR3 nucleotide sequence: TGTGCCAGCAGCTCGAGAGCAACTAGCGCCAGTGAGCAGTTCTTC.

The chain combines TRBV6-1 with TRBJ2-7; the match to TRBD2 covers 7 bases. The CDR3 contains 14 residues. CDR1 and CDR2 (germline): MNHNS, SASEGT. J gave up 7 bases and V 7 bases, and 13 bases lay outside the gene matches. In DNA form, the CDR3 reads TGTGCCAGCACCCGACTAGCTCCGGGGGGAGAGCAGTACTTC. Protein: CASTRLAPGGEQYF.

The chain combines TRBV28 with TRBJ2-7; D ambiguous. CDR3 size: 12 residues. V was cut by 5 bases and J by 1 base, with 6 bases left in between. Germline loops: CDR1 MDHEN, CDR2 SYDVKM. As DNA, the CDR3 is TGTGCCAGCAGTGTCGGTTCCTACGAGCAGTACTTC. Amino acid sequence: CASSVGSYEQYF.

The chain links TRBV10-3 to TRBJ1-2; 8 positions match TRBD1. CDR3 length equals 13 residues. Germline V gene data show CDR1 as ENHRY and CDR2 as SYGVKD. V shed 3 bases and J 8 bases; nucleotides not matched to a gene: 5. CDR3 bases: TGTGCCATCAGTGACAGGACAGGGAGCGGCTACACCTTC. It is translated as CAISDRTGSGYTF.

This clone was counted a few times. This chain links TRBV7-8 with TRBJ1-2; D ambiguous. CDR1 is SGHVS and CDR2 is FQNEAQ in the germline V gene. The length of the CDR3 is 15 residues. Trimming pared 2 bases from V and 3 bases from J, leaving 13 bases between. CDR3 sequence reads: CASSLSGGLDYGYTF. The CDR3 coding sequence is TGTGCCAGCAGCTTATCCGGCGGTTTGGACTATGGCTACACCTTC.

The rearrangement joins TRBV28 to TRBJ2-3, with TRBD2 matching 12 bases. V shed 4 bases, J shed 2 bases, and the junction held 7 bases outside the gene matches. Germline V gene data show CDR1 as MDHEN and CDR2 as SYDVKM. This CDR3 spans 17 amino acids. The CDR3 nucleotides read TGTGCCAGCAGTTCTCCCGGGACTAGCGGGTTCACAGATACGCAGTATTTT. It is translated as CASSSPGTSGFTDTQYF.

This clone was seen only a few times. This chain uses TRBV5-1 with TRBJ2-4; D remains ambiguous. This CDR3 comprises 13 residues. CDR1 and CDR2 (germline): SGHRS, YFSETQ. Trimming stripped 0 bases from V and 6 bases from J, with 7 bases between. CDR3 region: CASSLDTTNIQYF. The CDR3 nucleotides read TGCGCCAGCAGCTTGGACACCACAAACATTCAGTACTTC. Variable domain in full (rest from reference TRBV5-1 and TRBJ2-4): KAGVTQTPRYLIKTRGQQVTLSCSPISGHRSVSWYQQTPGQGLQFLFEYFSETQRNKGNFPGRFSGRQFSNSRSEMNVSTLELGDSALYLCASSLDTTNIQYFGAGTRLSVL.

The chain combines TRBV27 with TRBJ2-5; D may be TRBD1 (5 bases). This CDR3 comprises 16 residues. Deletions cut 3 bases from V and 1 base from J, with 15 bases between. Germline-derived CDR1 and CDR2 are MNHEY and SMNVEV (reference sequence). CDR3 region: CASSFGAGKVQETQYF. DNA of the CDR3: TGTGCCAGCAGTTTTGGGGCAGGGAAGGTCCAAGAGACCCAGTACTTC.

The genes are TRBV9 and TRBJ2-7; weak D call: TRBD1 (5 bases). CDR3 size: 13 residues. Deletions cut 3 bases from V and 5 bases from J, with 12 bases between. Germline V CDR1 and CDR2: SGDLS, YYNGEE. The CDR3 nucleotides read TGTGCCAGCAGCGGGCAGGGAATCAACGAGCAGTACTTC. Its translation: CASSGQGINEQYF.

This clone was recorded a few times. This sequence joins TRBV29-1 and TRBJ1-5, with D possibly being TRBD1 (6 bases). Germline V gene data show CDR1 as SQVTM and CDR2 as ANQGSEA. The CDR3 spans 14 residues. Trimming left V 7 bases short and J 4 bases short, with 17 bases between. This CDR3 is CSGSQGRRNQPQHF. The CDR3 bases are TGCAGCGGATCACAGGGTAGGAGGAATCAGCCCCAGCATTTT.

This clone was counted a single time. The chain carries TRBV16 and TRBJ2-3, with a possible D match to TRBD2 (5 bases). The CDR3 totals 15 residues. V was shortened by 1 base and J by 2 bases, with 10 bases between the two germline ends. In germline, CDR1 is KGHSY, CDR2 FQNENV. Here the CDR3 reads CASSQFTGITDTQYF. For the CDR3, the DNA is TGTGCCAGCAGCCAATTCACGGGGATCACAGATACGCAGTATTTT. Combining the CDR3 with reference TRBV16 and TRBJ2-3 gives the whole variable domain GEEVAQTPKHLVRGEGQKAKLYCAPIKGHSYVFWYQQVLKNEFKFLISFQNENVFDETGMPKERFSAKCLPNSPCSLEIQATKLEDSAVYFCASSQFTGITDTQYFGPGTRLTVL.

The V gene is TRBV7-2, the J gene TRBJ2-6; D might be TRBD2 (6 bases). The V end lost 5 bases, the J end lost 6 bases, and 17 bases lay between the germline ends. The V gene's germline CDR1 is SGHTA and CDR2 FQGNSA. The CDR3 length is 16 residues. CDR3 region: CASSPGGRSSANVLTF. The CDR3 nucleotides read TGTGCCAGCAGCCCAGGAGGGAGATCGTCGGCCAACGTCCTGACTTTC.

The chain combines TRBV7-6 with TRBJ2-7; D gene uncertain. The CDR3 covers 13 residues. The germline gives CDR1 SGHVS, CDR2 FNYEAQ. V gave up 1 base and J gave up 5 bases, with 9 bases separating them. CDR3 nucleotide sequence: TGTGCCAGCAGCTTAGGGCAGGTCGACGAGCAGTACTTC. This sequence encodes CASSLGQVDEQYF.

The chain links TRBV10-3 to TRBJ1-5; D gene unclear. The V and J ends lost 0 bases and 7 bases respectively, with 4 bases between them. The CDR3 is 12 residues long. In germline, CDR1 is ENHRY, CDR2 SYGVKD. CDR3 sequence reads: CAISESAQPQHF. For the CDR3, the DNA is TGTGCCATCAGTGAGTCCGCGCAGCCCCAGCATTTT.

In this sample, this clone turned up once. The chain carries TRBV2 and TRBJ2-1; D is ambiguous. There are 13 residues in the CDR3. Germline CDR1 and CDR2: SNHLY and FYNNEI. Trimming cost V 2 bases and J 4 bases, with 6 bases left between them. In DNA form, the CDR3 reads TGTGCCAGCAGTGAACTTCGTTACAATGAGCAGTTCTTC. Translated: CASSELRYNEQFF. Full variable domain (remainder filled in from reference TRBV2 and TRBJ2-1): EPEVTQTPSHQVTQMGQEVILRCVPISNHLYFYWYRQILGQKVEFLVSFYNNEISEKSEIFDDQFSVERPDGSNFTLKIRSTKLEDSAMYFCASSELRYNEQFFGPGTRLTVL.

J is TRBJ2-2 and V is TRBV19, with a weak D call TRBD2 (5 bases). Looked up from germline, CDR1 is LNHDA and CDR2 is SQIVND (reference sequence). The CDR3 is 17 amino acids. Trimming shortened V by 5 bases and J by 6 bases, and 22 bases separated the two germline ends. CDR3 coding DNA: TGTGCCAGTAGTCCCCGGACGGGAACCAGTAAACCCGGGGAGCTGTTTTTT. Residues: CASSPRTGTSKPGELFF.

The rearrangement joins TRBV4-1 to TRBJ2-1; 8 bases are a match to TRBD2. The CDR3 totals 14 residues. Unmatched junction bases numbered 11, after V lost 3 bases and J lost 13 bases. Germline V lookup: CDR1 MGHRA, CDR2 YSYEKL. DNA of the CDR3: TGCGCCAGCAGCCACACGACAGCGACTAGCGAACAGTTCTTC. Protein sequence: CASSHTTATSEQFF.

The chain links TRBV29-1 to TRBJ2-1; D may be TRBD1 (5 bases). V was trimmed by 1 base and J by 0 bases, leaving 13 bases between them. Germline CDR1 is SQVTM and CDR2 is ANQGSEA. This CDR3 region has 16 residues. In nucleotides, the CDR3 is TGCAGCGTTGAAGGGCTGACAGATAGCTCCTACAATGAGCAGTTCTTC. Its translation: CSVEGLTDSSYNEQFF.

In this sample, this clone turned up a few times. V gene TRBV5-4 combines with J gene TRBJ1-2, with TRBD1 matching over 8 bases. V trimming: 4 bases; J trimming: 4 bases; junction bases outside the gene matches: 3. The CDR3 runs to 13 residues. Germline values: CDR1 SGHNT, CDR2 YYREEE (reference sequence). The chain's CDR3 is CASSKDRAYGYTF. CDR3 nucleotide sequence: TGTGCCAGCAGCAAGGACAGGGCCTATGGCTACACCTTC.

The V and J genes are TRBV19 and TRBJ1-5, with no clear D. Trimming removed 1 base from V and 5 bases from J, with 9 bases in between. From germline, CDR1 is LNHDA and CDR2 SQIVND (reference sequence). This CDR3 has 14 residues. The CDR3 is CASSIGWRDQPQHF. CDR3 DNA sequence: TGTGCCAGTAGTATAGGCTGGAGAGATCAGCCCCAGCATTTT.